This entry lists 18 T cell receptor beta chains sequenced from one sample in a study of CD8+ T cells in alopecia areata. Sequencing relied on a cDNA template that was reverse transcribed from extracted RNA. Some clones are missing from TCRdb's copy, which holds only in-frame ones; the method was immunoSEQ multiplex PCR. Of about 180,000 clones listed, roughly 60% are singletons. This sample comprised CD4+ T cells sorted from blood, obtained at week 0. The receptors come from a human donor with alopecia areata.

The CDR3 here is CATRQGTLDSPLHF. The CDR3 bases are TGTGCCACTCGACAGGGAACTCTCGATTCACCCCTCCACTTT. The chain combines TRBV10-3 with TRBJ1-6, with TRBD1 matching 7 bases. The CDR3 contains 14 residues. Germline V gene sequence: CDR1 ENHRY, CDR2 SYGVKD. The V and J ends lost 10 bases and 8 bases, in that order; junction bases with no gene match: 11.

This clone was counted once. The gene calls are TRBV13 and TRBJ2-3; 7 bases agree with TRBD1. Germline lookup yields CDR1 PRHDT and CDR2 FYEKMQ (reference sequence). Unmatched junction bases numbered 7, after V lost 5 bases and J lost 5 bases. The CDR3 runs 14 residues. For the CDR3, the DNA is TGTGCCAGCAGCGCCGGGACAGTTCAAGATACGCAGTATTTT. Residues: CASSAGTVQDTQYF.

The chain recombines TRBV6-4 with TRBJ2-1; D is unclear. The ends were cut back, 2 bases at V and 5 bases at J, with 13 bases in the middle. The CDR3 totals 15 residues. The germline V gene encodes CDR1 MRHNA and CDR2 SNTAGT. The CDR3 coding sequence is TGTGCCAGCAGTGACGGGCAGGCGAATAACAATGAGCAGTTCTTC. It is translated as CASSDGQANNNEQFF.

The rearrangement uses TRBV30 and TRBJ1-1, with D perhaps TRBD1 (6 bases). Trimming removed 0 bases at V and 1 base at J, with 15 bases between. The CDR3 spans 16 residues. The germline V gene has CDR1 GTSNPN and CDR2 SVGIG (reference sequence). The CDR3 here is CAWSVLAGAQNTEAFF. CDR3 nucleotide sequence: TGTGCCTGGAGTGTACTGGCAGGGGCACAGAACACTGAAGCTTTCTTT.

This clone was detected only a few times. The chain combines TRBV15 with TRBJ2-3; 8 nucleotides agree with TRBD2. The CDR3 is 16 residues long. Per germline, CDR1 LNHNV and CDR2 YYDKDF (reference sequence). The V gene end was trimmed by 0 bases and the J gene end by 2 bases; junction bases not matched to a gene: 4. The CDR3 region is CATSRDLAGLTDTQYF. The CDR3 coding sequence is TGTGCCACCAGCAGAGATCTAGCGGGCCTCACAGATACGCAGTATTTT.

The V call is TRBV5-6, the J call TRBJ1-5; D gene uncertain. Trimming stripped 4 bases from V and 3 bases from J, with 5 bases between. The germline V gene encodes CDR1 SGHDT and CDR2 YYEEEE. There are 12 residues in the CDR3. As DNA, the CDR3 is TGTGCCAGCAGCCAAATCAATCAGCCCCAGCATTTT. Protein: CASSQINQPQHF.

The V call is TRBV5-1, the J call TRBJ2-1; the match to TRBD2 covers 12 bases. There are 16 residues in the CDR3. Germline V gives CDR1 SGHRS, CDR2 YFSETQ. With 1 base clipped from V and 7 bases from J, the junction kept 6 bases outside the gene matches. The CDR3 nucleotides read TGCGCCAGCAGCTTGAATGTACTAGCGGGGGGAAATGAGCAGTTCTTC. Translated, it gives CASSLNVLAGGNEQFF.

This clone has only a few counts. This rearrangement joins TRBV6-5 to TRBJ2-1, with 7 bases matching TRBD1. The CDR3 consists of 16 residues. Germline trimming cut 4 bases from V and 6 bases from J; bases unmatched to any gene: 12. Germline V gives CDR1 MNHEY, CDR2 SVGAGI. In DNA form, the CDR3 reads TGTGCCAGCAGTTGGGGACGAGGGGGCGCTGGCAATGAGCAGTTCTTC. It specifies CASSWGRGGAGNEQFF.

This chain links TRBV6-6 with TRBJ2-3, with 9 bases that match TRBD2. Germline CDR1 and CDR2: MNHNY and SVGAGI (reference sequence). There are 14 residues in the CDR3. J lost 5 bases, V lost 6 bases, and 6 bases had no gene match. CDR3 DNA sequence: TGTGCCAGCAGGTCTAGCGGGGAGAAAGATACGCAGTATTTT. It specifies CASRSSGEKDTQYF.

The gene calls are TRBV29-1 and TRBJ1-1; no clear D gene. CDR1 SQVTM and CDR2 ANQGSEA come from the germline V gene. The CDR3 totals 14 residues. V was cut by 4 bases and J by 2 bases, with 14 bases left in between. The CDR3 region has the DNA TGCAGCGTTGGTTTTGGACGGGGAAACACTGAAGCTTTCTTT. Translating gives CSVGFGRGNTEAFF. Drawing the rest from reference TRBV29-1 and TRBJ1-1, the complete variable domain is SAVISQKPSRDICQRGTSLTIQCQVDSQVTMMFWYRQQPGQSLTLIATANQGSEATYESGFVIDKFPISRPNLTFSTLTVSNMSPEDSSIYLCSVGFGRGNTEAFFGQGTRLTVV.

V usage is TRBV25-1 and J usage is TRBJ2-3; TRBD2 might be the D (5 bases). Germline V gives CDR1 MGHDK, CDR2 SYGVNS. V gave up 2 bases and J gave up 3 bases, with 6 bases separating them. There are 13 residues in the CDR3. The CDR3 DNA is TGTGCCAGCAGTGAAACGGGAACAGATACGCAGTATTTT. Its protein product is CASSETGTDTQYF.

The chain joins TRBV30 to TRBJ1-1; D gene unclear. The ends were cut back, 8 bases at V and 6 bases at J, with 16 bases in the middle. This CDR3 spans 12 amino acids. Per germline, CDR1 GTSNPN and CDR2 SVGIG (reference sequence). CDR3 DNA sequence: TGTGCCCGCAGGTACCTCGACGCTGAAGCTTTCTTT. Amino acids: CARRYLDAEAFF.

This sequence joins TRBV6-1 and TRBJ2-2; TRBD1 might be the D (6 bases). Trimming pared 7 bases from V and 0 bases from J, leaving 9 bases between. Germline V CDR1 and CDR2: MNHNS, SASEGT. The CDR3 is made up of 14 amino acids. The CDR3 spells CASNQGSNTGELFF. The CDR3 bases are TGTGCCAGCAACCAGGGGTCGAACACCGGGGAGCTGTTTTTT.

The J gene is TRBJ2-7, the V gene TRBV7-2; 9 nucleotides line up with TRBD1. There are 15 residues in the CDR3. Germline CDR1 is SGHTA and CDR2 is FQGNSA. V lost 1 base to trimming and J lost 3 bases; unmatched junction nucleotides: 4. The DNA for the CDR3 is TGTGCCAGCAGCTTAGTACAGGGGGCCGGCTACGAGCAGTACTTC. It encodes CASSLVQGAGYEQYF.

There are a few counts of this clone. The chain carries TRBV7-2 and TRBJ2-3, with D perhaps TRBD2 (5 bases). Germline CDR1 is SGHTA and CDR2 is FQGNSA. The ends were cut back, 1 base at V and 2 bases at J, with 10 bases in the middle. CDR3 length: 15 amino acids. This CDR3 reads CASSLERLATDTQYF. CDR3 sequence (DNA): TGTGCCAGCAGCTTAGAAAGGCTAGCCACAGATACGCAGTATTTT.

The rearrangement links TRBV6-5 to TRBJ1-1, with a tentative D call TRBD1 (6 bases). Germline lookup yields CDR1 MNHEY and CDR2 SVGAGI. V lost 4 bases to trimming and J lost 8 bases, with 17 bases between them. The CDR3 loop spans 14 amino acids. The CDR3 is CASSLVTPRGEAFF. In DNA form, the CDR3 reads TGTGCCAGCAGTTTAGTCACCCCGAGGGGGGAAGCTTTCTTT.

The chain links TRBV4-3 to TRBJ2-6; perhaps TRBD1 as D (6 bases). The CDR3 has 15 residues. Germline values: CDR1 LGHNA, CDR2 YSLEER. Trimming took off 4 bases at V and 0 bases at J, with 7 bases between the two ends. Here the CDR3 DNA reads TGCGCCAGCAGCCTGGACAGCTCTGGGGCCAACGTCCTGACTTTC. Amino acid sequence: CASSLDSSGANVLTF.

This clone was counted only a few times. This sample also contains other DNA sequences that code for the same CDR3. The rearrangement uses TRBV29-1 and TRBJ1-1; a weak D match, TRBD1 (5 bases). Germline lookup yields CDR1 SQVTM and CDR2 ANQGSEA. The V end lost 3 bases, the J end lost 1 base, and 6 bases lay between the germline ends. This CDR3 has 12 amino acids. The CDR3 loop is CSVDQGNTEAFF. The CDR3 DNA is TGCAGCGTTGACCAGGGGAACACTGAAGCTTTCTTT.